These 18 T cell receptor beta chains came from one sample sequenced in a study of T-cell reconstitution after alpha-beta-depleted transplantation in children. For TCRbeta, the library was prepared with unique molecular identifiers. MiXCR, applied by TCRdb to the PCR reads, yields one record per CDR3 protein. This sample has about 260,000 distinct CDR3 sequences, with approximately 8.9% found just once. Here the sequenced sample was PBMCs, mostly from graft donor cells, taken 180 days after TCRalphabeta/CD19-depleted stem cell transplant. Every receptor here comes from a male patient aged 10 to 17 who had a stem cell transplant for acute lymphoblastic leukemia, so the T cells may come from the graft donor.

This clonotype has just a few counts. V is TRBV6-1 and J is TRBJ2-3; 7 bases fit TRBD1. Germline CDR1 and CDR2: MNHNS and SASEGT. The CDR3 loop spans 16 amino acids. The junction had 6 bases not matched to a gene; V was cut back by 1 base and J by 2 bases. CDR3 nucleotide sequence: TGTGCCAGCAGTGAAGTGCCGGGACAGTACACAGATACGCAGTATTTT. Residues: CASSEVPGQYTDTQYF.

This clonotype came up many times. The rearrangement joins TRBV29-1 to TRBJ2-2; maybe TRBD2 (6 bases). Germline V gives CDR1 SQVTM, CDR2 ANQGSEA. V dropped 5 bases and J dropped 4 bases, with 11 bases sitting between them. The CDR3 is made up of 13 amino acids. The CDR3 protein is CSVSSGLTGELFF. The DNA for the CDR3 is TGCAGCGTTAGCAGCGGGCTCACCGGGGAGCTGTTTTTT.

The table lists this clonotype with many counts. The rearrangement joins TRBV29-1 to TRBJ2-6, with a tentative D call TRBD1 (6 bases). CDR1 SQVTM and CDR2 ANQGSEA come from the germline V gene. CDR3 length: 15 amino acids. Between the trimmed V and J ends, which lost 6 bases and 2 bases, there was a span of 14 bases. Here the CDR3 reads CSVSERGTGANVLTF. CDR3 sequence (DNA): TGCAGCGTCTCAGAAAGGGGGACTGGGGCCAACGTCCTGACTTTC.

Many counts were recorded for this clonotype. V is TRBV2 and J is TRBJ2-2; D perhaps matches TRBD2 (6 bases). Germline values: CDR1 SNHLY, CDR2 FYNNEI. The CDR3 is made up of 18 amino acids. V shed 6 bases and J shed 4 bases, with 24 bases lying between them. This CDR3 reads CASSSIRDWMYPTGELFF. CDR3 in DNA: TGTGCCAGCAGCTCAATCCGGGACTGGATGTACCCCACCGGGGAGCTGTTTTTT. Combining the CDR3 with reference TRBV2 and TRBJ2-2 gives the whole variable domain EPEVTQTPSHQVTQMGQEVILRCVPISNHLYFYWYRQILGQKVEFLVSFYNNEISEKSEIFDDQFSVERPDGSNFTLKIRSTKLEDSAMYFCASSSIRDWMYPTGELFFGEGSRLTVL.

This clonotype was seen many times. CDR3 residues: CSAGGTVQETQYF. The DNA for the CDR3 is TGCAGTGCTGGCGGGACAGTTCAAGAGACCCAGTACTTC. V usage is TRBV20-1 and J usage is TRBJ2-5; a weak D match, TRBD1 (7 bases). Germline V lookup: CDR1 DFQATT, CDR2 SNEGSKA (reference sequence). This CDR3 has 13 amino acids. V lost 5 bases and J 2 bases, leaving 12 bases between the germline ends.

This clonotype appeared many times. The rearrangement joins TRBV6-2 or TRBV6-3 to TRBJ2-2, with D maybe TRBD2 (6 bases). CDR1 and CDR2 (germline): MNHEY, SVGEGT. CDR3 length equals 15 residues. Trimming removed 8 bases from V and 0 bases from J, with 13 bases in between. DNA for the CDR3: TGTGCCAGCCGCGGGACTCTTACGAACACCGGGGAGCTGTTTTTT. Translation: CASRGTLTNTGELFF.

This clonotype showed up many times. This rearrangement joins TRBV21-1 to TRBJ2-7. TRBV21-1 is a pseudogene. This CDR3 has 14 amino acids. The CDR3 is CASSKDQETYEQYF. As DNA, the CDR3 is TGTGCCAGCAGCAAAGACCAGGAAACCTACGAGCAGTACTTC.

This clonotype was seen at least ten times. The chain carries TRBV9 and TRBJ2-6; D may be TRBD2 (6 bases). CDR1 and CDR2 (germline): SGDLS, YYNGEE. Trimming removed 0 bases from V and 3 bases from J, with 13 bases in between. This CDR3 region has 17 residues. CDR3: CASSVEEGRVGANVLTF. The CDR3 nucleotides are TGTGCCAGCAGCGTAGAGGAGGGTAGGGTTGGGGCCAACGTCCTGACTTTC.

The table lists this clonotype with many counts. The chain employs TRBV3-1 and TRBJ2-3; TRBD2 aligns across 7 bases. Trimming removed 3 bases from V and 3 bases from J; junction bases left unmatched: 3. Looked up from germline, CDR1 is LGHDT and CDR2 is YNNKEL (reference sequence). This CDR3 is built from 14 residues. The CDR3 DNA follows: TGTGCCAGCAGCCACGGGACTACGACAGATACGCAGTATTTT. It specifies CASSHGTTTDTQYF.

This clonotype was counted many times. The gene calls are TRBV4-1 and TRBJ2-4; D tentatively reads TRBD1 or TRBD2 (5 bases each). This CDR3 contains 17 residues. Germline CDR1 reads MGHRA; CDR2 reads YSYEKL. V was shortened by 2 bases and J by 0 bases, with 14 bases between the two germline ends. The CDR3 protein is CASSQFPGRLAKNIQYF. CDR3 sequence (DNA): TGCGCCAGCAGCCAATTCCCGGGACGTCTAGCCAAAAACATTCAGTACTTC.

This chain connects TRBV19 to TRBJ2-2; a possible D gene is TRBD1 (5 bases). Germline lookup yields CDR1 LNHDA and CDR2 SQIVND (reference sequence). Trimming removed 4 bases from V and 5 bases from J, with 23 bases in between. This CDR3 is 18 amino acids long. CDR3 residues: CASSTVNRLVSWTGELFF. CDR3 coding DNA: TGTGCCAGTAGTACCGTTAACAGGCTTGTAAGTTGGACCGGGGAGCTGTTTTTT. Based on the CDR3 plus reference TRBV19 and TRBJ2-2, the full variable domain is DGGITQSPKYLFRKEGQNVTLSCEQNLNHDAMYWYRQDPGQGLRLIYYSQIVNDFQKGDIAEGYSVSREKKESFPLTVTSAQKNPTAFYLCASSTVNRLVSWTGELFFGEGSRLTVL.

In this sample, this clonotype turned up many times. The J gene is TRBJ2-5, the V gene TRBV12-3 or TRBV12-4; D remains ambiguous. Trimming stripped 7 bases from V and 4 bases from J, with 16 bases between. This CDR3 has 14 residues. The CDR3 is CASTSRTRTETQYF. In nucleotides, the CDR3 is TGTGCCAGCACCTCGAGGACCAGAACAGAGACCCAGTACTTC.

This clonotype has at least ten counts. The rearrangement links TRBV15 to TRBJ1-4; 7 bases match TRBD1. From germline, CDR1 is LNHNV and CDR2 YYDKDF (reference sequence). V shed 0 bases, J shed 7 bases, and the junction held 5 bases outside the gene matches. This CDR3 has 15 amino acids. CDR3 in amino acids: CATSRDGDRAEKLFF. CDR3 nucleotide sequence: TGTGCCACCAGCAGAGACGGAGACAGGGCTGAAAAACTGTTTTTT.

This clonotype was observed at least ten times. The V gene is TRBV28, the J gene TRBJ1-4, with D possibly being TRBD1 (5 bases). The CDR3 contains 15 residues. Germline V gene lookup returns CDR1 MDHEN and CDR2 SYDVKM. V lost 6 bases and J lost 4, with 15 bases in between. Written as DNA, the CDR3 is TGTGCCAGCAGGCAACAAGGGGCCATTAATGAAAAACTGTTTTTT. It encodes CASRQQGAINEKLFF.

Ten or more counts support this clonotype. V and J are TRBV15 and TRBJ1-5, with D perhaps TRBD1 (5 bases). The V and J ends lost 0 bases and 3 bases respectively, with 9 bases between them. The CDR3 covers 15 residues. Germline CDR1 LNHNV, CDR2 YYDKDF (reference sequence). CDR3 loop: CATSRDRGTNQPQHF. The CDR3 DNA reads TGTGCCACCAGCAGAGATCGGGGGACCAATCAGCCCCAGCATTTT.

This clonotype was detected many times. The chain carries TRBV29-1 and TRBJ2-1; possible D gene TRBD2, 6 bases. In germline, CDR1 is SQVTM, CDR2 ANQGSEA. V was cut by 5 bases and J by 6 bases, with 26 bases left in between. The CDR3 has 17 amino acids. The CDR3 here is CSVLLRAGINSFNEQFF. CDR3 nucleotides: TGCAGCGTTCTGTTGAGAGCGGGCATCAACTCATTCAATGAGCAGTTCTTC.

The chain has TRBV4-2 and TRBJ2-7; D not resolved. The ends were cut back, 8 bases at V and 5 bases at J, with 16 bases in the middle. Germline assignment: CDR1 LGHNA and CDR2 YNFKEQ. The CDR3 has 13 amino acids. The CDR3 DNA follows: TGTGCCAGCGGCCTCGGGTCCACGGACGAGCAGTACTTC. It is translated as CASGLGSTDEQYF.

This clonotype occurred many times. The rearrangement joins TRBV7-6 to TRBJ2-1; D may be TRBD2 (6 bases). Per germline, CDR1 SGHVS and CDR2 FNYEAQ. CDR3 size: 15 residues. Trimming removed 3 bases at V and 0 bases at J, with 9 bases between. CDR3 coding DNA: TGTGCCAGCAGCTTCGCGGGGAGCTCCTACAATGAGCAGTTCTTC. This codes for CASSFAGSSYNEQFF.